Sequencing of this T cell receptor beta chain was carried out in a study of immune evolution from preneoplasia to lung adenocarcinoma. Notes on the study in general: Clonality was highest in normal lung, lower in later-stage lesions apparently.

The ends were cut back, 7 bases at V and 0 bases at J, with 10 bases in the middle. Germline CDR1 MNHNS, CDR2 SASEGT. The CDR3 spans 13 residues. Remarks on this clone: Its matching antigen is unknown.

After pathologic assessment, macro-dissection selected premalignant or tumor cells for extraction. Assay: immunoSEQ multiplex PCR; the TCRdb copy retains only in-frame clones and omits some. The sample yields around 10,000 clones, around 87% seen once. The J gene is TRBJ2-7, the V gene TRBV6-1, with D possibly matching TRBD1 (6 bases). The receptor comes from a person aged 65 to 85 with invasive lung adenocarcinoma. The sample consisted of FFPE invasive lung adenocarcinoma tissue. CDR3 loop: CASNREHSYEQYF. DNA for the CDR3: TGTGCCAGCAACAGGGAACACTCCTACGAGCAGTACTTC.